A selection of T cell receptor beta chains follows, all from one sample in a study of cytomegalovirus exposure and HLA in healthy donors. TCRdb's table, derived via immunoSEQ multiplex PCR, lists solely in-frame clones and lacks some. The table lists about 130,000 clones, about 88% of them singletons. Material: PBMCs. The receptors were sampled from a woman aged 18-29 years in good health and CMV-seropositive. The CDR3 runs from the conserved cysteine through the conserved F or W. A D gene is named only where the DNA matches it firmly. Clone size, where shown, is once, few, many, or a class for clones that have expanded.

D gene: NA; J gene: TRBJ1-1; clone size: NA; V gene: TRBV7-8; CDR3 protein: CASSLASVNTEAFF; CDR3 DNA: TGTGCCAGCAGCTTAGCGTCCGTGAACACTGAAGCTTTCTTT
D gene: TRBD2; J gene: TRBJ2-5; clone size: NA; V gene: TRBV5-4; CDR3 protein: CASSLASGQETQYF; CDR3 DNA: TGTGCCAGCAGCTTAGCTAGCGGCCAAGAGACCCAGTACTTC
D gene: TRBD1; J gene: TRBJ1-2; clone size: NA; V gene: TRBV5-1; CDR3 protein: CASSIGQVNLEGYTF; CDR3 DNA: TGCGCCAGCAGCATTGGACAGGTTAATTTAGAGGGCTACACCTTC
D gene: NA; J gene: TRBJ1-1; clone size: NA; V gene: TRBV28; CDR3 protein: CASRQGGNTEAFF; CDR3 DNA: TGTGCCAGCAGGCAGGGAGGGAACACTGAAGCTTTCTTT
D gene: NA; J gene: TRBJ1-5; clone size: once; V gene: TRBV12-5; CDR3 protein: CASGLRDGGNQPQHF; CDR3 DNA: TGTGCTAGTGGTTTGCGTGACGGGGGCAATCAGCCCCAGCATTTT
D gene: NA; J gene: TRBJ1-3; clone size: NA; V gene: TRBV9; CDR3 protein: CASSVGVSSGNTIYF; CDR3 DNA: TGTGCCAGCAGCGTAGGCGTGAGCTCTGGAAACACCATATATTTT
D gene: NA; J gene: TRBJ2-3; clone size: NA; V gene: TRBV9; CDR3 protein: CASSASRGISTDTQYF; CDR3 DNA: TGTGCCAGCAGCGCCTCTAGAGGAATCAGCACAGATACGCAGTATTTT
D gene: TRBD1; J gene: TRBJ1-6; clone size: NA; V gene: TRBV5-4; CDR3 protein: CASSLTGGFSPLHF; CDR3 DNA: TGTGCCAGCAGCTTGACAGGGGGCTTTTCACCCCTCCACTTT
D gene: NA; J gene: TRBJ2-1; clone size: NA; V gene: TRBV28; CDR3 protein: CASEESGIDNEQFF; CDR3 DNA: TGTGCCAGCGAGGAATCCGGGATCGACAATGAGCAGTTCTTC
D gene: TRBD1; J gene: TRBJ1-1; clone size: NA; V gene: TRBV27; CDR3 protein: CASSFKTGLDIRTEAFF; CDR3 DNA: TGTGCCAGCAGTTTCAAGACAGGGCTTGATATACGCACTGAAGCTTTCTTT
D gene: NA; J gene: TRBJ2-3; clone size: NA; V gene: TRBV2; CDR3 protein: CASSERGWGRGTDTQYF; CDR3 DNA: TGTGCCAGCAGTGAACGAGGTTGGGGGCGCGGCACAGATACGCAGTATTTT
D gene: TRBD1; J gene: TRBJ1-5; clone size: few; V gene: TRBV6-5; CDR3 protein: CASSSGTGRQPQHF; CDR3 DNA: TGTGCCAGCAGTTCCGGGACAGGGAGGCAGCCCCAGCATTTT
D gene: TRBD1; J gene: TRBJ1-5; clone size: NA; V gene: TRBV4-1; CDR3 protein: CASSQDWRGTGVGQPQHF; CDR3 DNA: TGCGCCAGCAGCCAAGATTGGAGGGGGACAGGGGTAGGTCAGCCCCAGCATTTT
D gene: NA; J gene: TRBJ1-3; clone size: NA; V gene: TRBV6-1; CDR3 protein: CASSTVLSSGNTIYF; CDR3 DNA: TGTGCCAGCAGCACGGTCCTTTCCTCTGGAAACACCATATATTTT
D gene: NA; J gene: TRBJ1-5; clone size: NA; V gene: TRBV10-3; CDR3 protein: CAISESSPGPGELQHF; CDR3 DNA: TGTGCCATCAGTGAGTCATCCCCGGGCCCGGGAGAACTCCAGCATTTT
D gene: NA; J gene: TRBJ1-2; clone size: NA; V gene: TRBV10-3; CDR3 protein: CAISRALQDGYTF; CDR3 DNA: TGTGCCATCAGTCGAGCGTTACAAGATGGCTACACCTTC
D gene: NA; J gene: TRBJ1-4; clone size: once; V gene: TRBV30; CDR3 protein: CASSADNEKLFF; CDR3 DNA: TGTGCCTCCTCAGCGGATAATGAAAAACTGTTTTTT
D gene: NA; J gene: TRBJ1-3; clone size: once; V gene: TRBV9; CDR3 protein: CASSPGGQSGNTIYF; CDR3 DNA: TGTGCCAGCAGCCCGGGTGGACAGAGTGGAAACACCATATATTTT
D gene: TRBD1; J gene: TRBJ2-2; clone size: NA; V gene: TRBV4-2; CDR3 protein: CASSQERTGSSGELFF; CDR3 DNA: TGTGCCAGCAGCCAAGAAAGGACAGGGTCCTCCGGGGAGCTGTTTTTT
D gene: NA; J gene: TRBJ2-7; clone size: NA; V gene: TRBV7-2; CDR3 protein: CASSFGRGEQYF; CDR3 DNA: TGTGCCAGCAGCTTCGGCAGGGGCGAGCAGTACTTC
D gene: NA; J gene: TRBJ1-5; clone size: NA; V gene: TRBV6-1; CDR3 protein: CASTLQGQPQHF; CDR3 DNA: TGTGCCAGCACACTCCAGGGGCAGCCCCAGCATTTT
D gene: TRBD2; J gene: TRBJ2-3; clone size: NA; V gene: TRBV11-2; CDR3 protein: CASRIGLAPHDTQYF; CDR3 DNA: TGTGCCAGCAGAATCGGACTAGCTCCCCACGATACGCAGTATTTT
D gene: TRBD2; J gene: TRBJ2-3; clone size: once; V gene: TRBV5-1; CDR3 protein: CASSQGLAGGTDTQYF; CDR3 DNA: TGCGCCAGCAGCCAAGGACTAGCGGGGGGCACAGATACGCAGTATTTT
D gene: TRBD1; J gene: TRBJ1-1; clone size: NA; V gene: TRBV28; CDR3 protein: CASLQGVDTEAFF; CDR3 DNA: TGTGCCAGCCTACAGGGGGTGGACACTGAAGCTTTCTTT
D gene: TRBD1; J gene: TRBJ1-6; clone size: few; V gene: TRBV2; CDR3 protein: CASRVQGNSPLHF; CDR3 DNA: TGTGCCAGCAGAGTACAGGGGAATTCACCCCTCCACTTT
D gene: NA; J gene: TRBJ2-5; clone size: NA; V gene: TRBV4-2; CDR3 protein: CASSHGSGLQETQYF; CDR3 DNA: TGTGCCAGCAGCCATGGAAGCGGCCTCCAAGAGACCCAGTACTTC
D gene: NA; J gene: TRBJ1-2; clone size: NA; V gene: TRBV7-9; CDR3 protein: CASSLALKEGLNYGYTF; CDR3 DNA: TGTGCCAGCAGCTTAGCTCTAAAAGAGGGCCTTAACTATGGCTACACCTTC
D gene: TRBD1; J gene: TRBJ2-6; clone size: NA; V gene: TRBV5-1; CDR3 protein: CASHRDRGFSGANVLTF; CDR3 DNA: TGCGCCAGCCACCGGGACAGGGGGTTCTCTGGGGCCAACGTCCTGACTTTC
D gene: NA; J gene: TRBJ1-1; clone size: NA; V gene: TRBV6-5; CDR3 protein: CASSYSRENTEAFF; CDR3 DNA: TGTGCCAGCAGTTACTCGCGGGAGAACACTGAAGCTTTCTTT
D gene: TRBD1; J gene: TRBJ1-4; clone size: NA; V gene: TRBV7-9; CDR3 protein: CASSASLPGQITNEKLFF; CDR3 DNA: TGTGCCAGCAGCGCCAGTTTACCGGGACAGATAACTAATGAAAAACTGTTTTTT
D gene: TRBD1; J gene: TRBJ2-3; clone size: once; V gene: TRBV7-6; CDR3 protein: CASSSGQGAGDTQYF; CDR3 DNA: TGTGCCAGCAGCTCGGGACAGGGGGCGGGTGATACGCAGTATTTT
D gene: NA; J gene: TRBJ2-3; clone size: NA; V gene: TRBV7-6; CDR3 protein: CASSLSPQGTHTDTQYF; CDR3 DNA: TGTGCCAGCAGCTTATCGCCTCAGGGAACACACACAGATACGCAGTATTTT
D gene: TRBD2; J gene: TRBJ2-5; clone size: NA; V gene: TRBV27; CDR3 protein: CASSPLGGWPTSGGGETQYF; CDR3 DNA: TGTGCCAGCAGTCCCCTAGGAGGGTGGCCCACTAGCGGGGGAGGAGAGACCCAGTACTTC
D gene: NA; J gene: TRBJ1-2; clone size: NA; V gene: TRBV5-1; CDR3 protein: CASSSGGYGYTF; CDR3 DNA: TGCGCCAGCAGCTCCGGGGGTTATGGCTACACCTTC
D gene: NA; J gene: TRBJ2-7; clone size: NA; V gene: TRBV11-2; CDR3 protein: CASSLLGDSYEQYF; CDR3 DNA: TGTGCCAGCAGCTTATTAGGGGACTCCTACGAGCAGTACTTC
D gene: TRBD1; J gene: TRBJ2-3; clone size: NA; V gene: TRBV5-1; CDR3 protein: CASSWSGTGGSTDTQYF; CDR3 DNA: TGCGCCAGCAGCTGGTCCGGGACAGGGGGCAGCACAGATACGCAGTATTTT
D gene: NA; J gene: TRBJ1-1; clone size: NA; V gene: TRBV5-4; CDR3 protein: CASSLAVGEAFF; CDR3 DNA: TGTGCCAGCAGCCTGGCGGTGGGCGAAGCTTTCTTT
D gene: NA; J gene: TRBJ2-3; clone size: NA; V gene: TRBV2; CDR3 protein: CASSGLVPDTQYF; CDR3 DNA: TGTGCCAGCAGTGGGCTAGTCCCAGATACGCAGTATTTT
D gene: TRBD1; J gene: TRBJ1-2; clone size: NA; V gene: TRBV5-6; CDR3 protein: CASSLGTGDIYGYTF; CDR3 DNA: TGTGCCAGCAGCTTGGGGACAGGGGATATCTATGGCTACACCTTC
D gene: NA; J gene: TRBJ1-4; clone size: NA; V gene: TRBV6-1; CDR3 protein: CASSGGRSPEKLFF; CDR3 DNA: TGTGCCAGCAGCGGCGGGCGGTCCCCTGAAAAACTGTTTTTT
D gene: TRBD1; J gene: TRBJ1-2; clone size: few; V gene: TRBV6-5; CDR3 protein: CASSYSGTVLTGGYTF; CDR3 DNA: TGTGCCAGCAGTTACTCTGGGACAGTCTTAACGGGTGGCTACACCTTC
D gene: NA; J gene: TRBJ1-5; clone size: once; V gene: TRBV7-8; CDR3 protein: CASSLWGHDQPQHF; CDR3 DNA: TGTGCCAGCAGCTTATGGGGACATGATCAGCCCCAGCATTTT
D gene: NA; J gene: TRBJ2-7; clone size: NA; V gene: TRBV4-1; CDR3 protein: CASSQVMGPSSYEQYF; CDR3 DNA: TGCGCCAGCAGCCAAGTCATGGGGCCGAGCTCCTACGAGCAGTACTTC
D gene: NA; J gene: TRBJ2-3; clone size: NA; V gene: TRBV5-1; CDR3 protein: CTSSLLDSRDTQYF; CDR3 DNA: TGCACCAGCAGCTTGTTAGACAGCAGGGATACGCAGTATTTT
D gene: TRBD1; J gene: TRBJ1-5; clone size: NA; V gene: TRBV10-3; CDR3 protein: CAISDRGGDQPQHF; CDR3 DNA: TGTGCCATTTCGGACAGGGGAGGGGATCAGCCCCAGCATTTT
D gene: NA; J gene: TRBJ2-2; clone size: NA; V gene: TRBV10-3; CDR3 protein: CAISDLQYTGELFF; CDR3 DNA: TGTGCCATCAGTGACCTACAGTACACCGGGGAGCTGTTTTTT
D gene: TRBD1; J gene: TRBJ1-1; clone size: NA; V gene: TRBV15; CDR3 protein: CATSRGRGLQAFF; CDR3 DNA: TGTGCCACCAGCAGAGGCAGGGGGCTCCAAGCTTTCTTT
D gene: NA; J gene: TRBJ1-2; clone size: NA; V gene: TRBV9; CDR3 protein: CASSEQGVGGYTF; CDR3 DNA: TGTGCCAGCAGCGAACAAGGGGTGGGCGGCTACACCTTC
D gene: TRBD1; J gene: TRBJ2-7; clone size: NA; V gene: TRBV5-1; CDR3 protein: CASSLGPPRQGDYEQYF; CDR3 DNA: TGCGCCAGCAGCTTGGGGCCCCCGAGACAGGGTGACTACGAGCAGTACTTC
D gene: TRBD1; J gene: TRBJ1-5; clone size: NA; V gene: TRBV7-2; CDR3 protein: CASSAHPGTGVNMPQHF; CDR3 DNA: TGTGCCAGCAGCGCTCACCCCGGGACAGGGGTAAACATGCCCCAGCATTTT
D gene: TRBD2; J gene: TRBJ2-3; clone size: NA; V gene: TRBV2; CDR3 protein: CASTQAGLAGRDTQYF; CDR3 DNA: TGTGCCAGCACCCAGGCGGGACTAGCGGGGCGAGATACGCAGTATTTT
D gene: TRBD1; J gene: TRBJ2-7; clone size: NA; V gene: TRBV6-6; CDR3 protein: CASSKKTGPDEQYF; CDR3 DNA: TGTGCCAGCAGTAAAAAGACAGGGCCCGACGAGCAGTACTTC
D gene: NA; J gene: TRBJ1-2; clone size: NA; V gene: TRBV5-6; CDR3 protein: CASSLGTGMVYGYTF; CDR3 DNA: TGTGCCAGCAGCTTGGGGACGGGGATGGTCTATGGCTACACCTTC